A selection of T cell receptor beta chains follows, all from one sample in a study of response to subunit inactivated influenza vaccine. TCRdb called the RT-PCR reads again in MiXCR, with one record for every CDR3 protein. Of 710,000 or so distinct CDR3 sequences detected, less than 20% appear once; the ten largest clones hold roughly 12%. This material consisted of PBMCs from blood, taken 11 to 12 days after vaccination. Source of these receptors: a man aged 50 to 60 who received an inactivated influenza vaccine. Both conserved end residues are part of each CDR3. Each record gives: J gene, V gene, CDR3 protein.

j_call: TRBJ2-5
v_call: TRBV7-6
cdr3_aa: CASSLEGGLETQYF

j_call: TRBJ2-3
v_call: TRBV28
cdr3_aa: CASSFSSPDTQYF

j_call: TRBJ2-1
v_call: TRBV4-1
cdr3_aa: CASSQDYWTSGRESFLQGQFF

j_call: TRBJ1-3
v_call: TRBV3-1
cdr3_aa: CASSHGPGTQNTIYF

j_call: TRBJ1-2
v_call: TRBV27
cdr3_aa: CASGRGSGYTF

j_call: TRBJ1-2
v_call: TRBV2
cdr3_aa: CASSELRSRGYTF

j_call: TRBJ2-7
v_call: TRBV29-1
cdr3_aa: CSVRDPYEQYF

j_call: TRBJ1-4
v_call: TRBV21-1
cdr3_aa: CASSPQPGHHEKLFF

j_call: TRBJ2-1
v_call: TRBV19
cdr3_aa: CASRLAGGFDEQFF

j_call: TRBJ2-3
v_call: TRBV11-2
cdr3_aa: CASSPRERTLDTQYF

j_call: TRBJ2-7
v_call: TRBV11-2
cdr3_aa: CASSLISGNRGYHEQYF

j_call: TRBJ2-3
v_call: TRBV20-1
cdr3_aa: CSASGTDLLHTQYF

j_call: TRBJ1-3
v_call: TRBV30
cdr3_aa: CAWSVESGNTIYF

j_call: TRBJ2-2
v_call: TRBV29-1
cdr3_aa: CSVEDGTHTGELFF

j_call: TRBJ2-2
v_call: TRBV6-1
cdr3_aa: CASSPAGTLGGELFF

j_call: TRBJ2-3
v_call: TRBV20-1
cdr3_aa: CSAETYTQYF

j_call: TRBJ2-7
v_call: TRBV28
cdr3_aa: CASSLRVQQYF

j_call: TRBJ1-1
v_call: TRBV12-3/TRBV12-4
cdr3_aa: CASRRDSQMDTEAFF

j_call: TRBJ2-3
v_call: TRBV12-3/TRBV12-4
cdr3_aa: CASSLAVGSRFTDTQYF

j_call: TRBJ2-7
v_call: TRBV18
cdr3_aa: CASSPNYAGGGTYEQYF

j_call: TRBJ2-3
v_call: TRBV19
cdr3_aa: CASSRQALRTDTQYF

j_call: TRBJ1-4
v_call: TRBV3-1
cdr3_aa: CASSQSTGDPTNEKLFF

j_call: TRBJ2-2
v_call: TRBV6-1
cdr3_aa: CASRLSGGQPGELFF

j_call: TRBJ2-5
v_call: TRBV20-1
cdr3_aa: CSAALGTQYF

j_call: TRBJ2-1
v_call: TRBV10-1
cdr3_aa: CASGPLNEQFF

j_call: TRBJ2-3
v_call: TRBV2
cdr3_aa: CASSEGTGVSTDTQYF

j_call: TRBJ2-5
v_call: TRBV5-1
cdr3_aa: CASSLTGYRETQYF

j_call: TRBJ1-1
v_call: TRBV20-1
cdr3_aa: CSAYTRSDFNTEAFF

j_call: TRBJ2-5
v_call: TRBV12-3/TRBV12-4
cdr3_aa: CASGLIVGQGARKTQYF

j_call: TRBJ2-2
v_call: TRBV3-1
cdr3_aa: CASSQDSWGKDTGELFF

j_call: TRBJ2-2
v_call: TRBV24-1
cdr3_aa: CATSDWTRGNTGELFF

j_call: TRBJ2-5
v_call: TRBV7-7
cdr3_aa: CASSPTGGLQETQYF

j_call: TRBJ2-3
v_call: TRBV20-1
cdr3_aa: CSAHRGPSGRTDTQYF

j_call: TRBJ2-7
v_call: TRBV5-1
cdr3_aa: CASSLDRALEQYF

j_call: TRBJ1-2
v_call: TRBV18
cdr3_aa: CASSPRGTEVYGYTF

j_call: TRBJ1-1
v_call: TRBV10-3
cdr3_aa: CAISAGQGGGMNTEAFF

j_call: TRBJ1-1
v_call: TRBV18
cdr3_aa: CASSSLKTEAFF

j_call: TRBJ2-7
v_call: TRBV7-2
cdr3_aa: CASSPPATGPYEQYF

j_call: TRBJ1-2
v_call: TRBV12-3/TRBV12-4
cdr3_aa: CASSGGHRLSGYTF

j_call: TRBJ2-3
v_call: TRBV7-2
cdr3_aa: CASAERGGQVTQYF

j_call: TRBJ2-7
v_call: TRBV7-2
cdr3_aa: CASSWTGTGYREQYF

j_call: TRBJ2-7
v_call: TRBV20-1
cdr3_aa: CSALKYEQYF

j_call: TRBJ2-7
v_call: TRBV20-1
cdr3_aa: CSASDWSSYEQYF

j_call: TRBJ2-7
v_call: TRBV4-3
cdr3_aa: CASSQEAGYYEQYF

j_call: TRBJ1-2
v_call: TRBV6-5
cdr3_aa: CASSFWTGTNYGYTF

j_call: TRBJ2-1
v_call: TRBV7-7
cdr3_aa: CASSPSAGGNEQFF

j_call: TRBJ2-1
v_call: TRBV5-8
cdr3_aa: CASSLRGGPYNEQFF